This passage covers 31 T cell receptor beta chains from one sample sequenced in a study of cytomegalovirus exposure and HLA in healthy donors. Amplification used 60 Vbeta primers and 13 Jbeta primers. Repertoires were generated with immunoSEQ multiplex PCR, while TCRdb's copy carries only in-frame clones and drops some. The table lists under 65,000 clones. The source material was PBMCs. The source of these receptors is a woman aged 25 to 39 in good health and CMV-seropositive.

This chain uses TRBV7-9 with TRBJ2-2, with D perhaps TRBD1 (5 bases). The CDR3 extends over 18 amino acids. The V and J ends lost 1 base and 6 bases respectively, with 21 bases between them. Germline V lookup: CDR1 SEHNR, CDR2 FQNEAQ (reference sequence). The CDR3 loop is CASSLVGDRMAASGELFF. The CDR3 nucleotides are TGTGCCAGCAGCTTAGTAGGTGACAGAATGGCCGCTTCCGGGGAGCTGTTTTTT. The whole variable domain, remainder taken from reference TRBV7-9 and TRBJ2-2, is DTGVSQNPRHKITKRGQNVTFRCDPISEHNRLYWYRQTLGQGPEFLTYFQNEAQLEKSRLLSDRFSAERPKGSFSTLEIQRTEQGDSAMYLCASSLVGDRMAASGELFFGEGSRLTVL.

CDR3 residues: CASSEAGDGTDTQYF. CDR3 nucleotides: TGTGCCAGCAGTGAAGCGGGAGACGGCACAGATACGCAGTATTTT. V is TRBV6-1 and J is TRBJ2-3; D perhaps matches TRBD2 (5 bases). V gave up 0 bases and J gave up 1 base, with 8 bases separating them. The CDR3 extends over 15 amino acids. CDR1 MNHNS and CDR2 SASEGT come from the germline V gene.

The V and J genes are TRBV30 and TRBJ2-2; 8 positions match TRBD2. CDR1 and CDR2 (germline): GTSNPN, SVGIG (reference sequence). The CDR3 spans 15 residues. With 2 bases clipped from V and 3 bases from J, the junction kept 5 bases outside the gene matches. The CDR3 DNA reads as TGTGCCTGGAGTCAAGCGGGAGCGTACACCGGGGAGCTGTTTTTT. Translation: CAWSQAGAYTGELFF.

The J gene is TRBJ2-7, the V gene TRBV18; 7 bases are shared with TRBD2. Per the germline V gene, CDR1 is KGHSH and CDR2 is LQKENI. V was clipped by 1 base and J by 0 bases; unmatched bases: 3. CDR3 length: 15 residues. The CDR3 bases are TGTGCCAGCTCACCACGCGGCGGGAGCTCCTACGAGCAGTACTTC. Its protein is CASSPRGGSSYEQYF.

The rearrangement links TRBV6-5 to TRBJ2-3, with a possible D match to TRBD2 (6 bases). Germline V gene lookup returns CDR1 MNHEY and CDR2 SVGAGI. The V end lost 6 bases, the J end lost 6 bases, and 10 bases lay between the germline ends. The CDR3 contains 12 residues. The CDR3 protein is CASSPGGDTQYF. DNA of the CDR3: TGTGCCAGCAGCCCCGGAGGGGATACGCAGTATTTT.

The rearrangement uses TRBV18 and TRBJ2-7, with 10 bases that match TRBD1. V lost 2 bases and J lost 3; bases outside the gene matches: 7. The CDR3 consists of 16 residues. CDR1 and CDR2 (germline): KGHSH, LQKENI. The CDR3 loop is CASSPNTGTGVYEQYF. The CDR3 nucleotides are TGTGCCAGCTCACCAAATACCGGGACAGGGGTCTACGAGCAGTACTTC.

V gene TRBV30 combines with J gene TRBJ2-2, with TRBD2 matching over 11 bases. V shed 6 bases and J 3 bases; nucleotides not matched to a gene: 9. CDR3 size: 16 residues. Germline loops: CDR1 GTSNPN, CDR2 SVGIG (reference sequence). For the CDR3, the DNA is TGTGCCTGCCTCTATAGCGGGAGGGCCGACACCGGGGAGCTGTTTTTT. Its translation is CACLYSGRADTGELFF.

The chain is built from TRBV2 and TRBJ1-6, with 9 bases aligning to TRBD1. V was clipped by 5 bases and J by 9 bases; unmatched bases: 2. The germline CDR1 and CDR2 sequences are SNHLY and FYNNEI. This CDR3 has 13 residues. CDR3 nucleotide sequence: TGTGCCAGCAGTTCGACAGGGGGTTCACCCCTCCACTTT. It codes for CASSSTGGSPLHF.

V usage is TRBV25-1 and J usage is TRBJ1-1; no clear D. Germline CDR1 and CDR2: MGHDK and SYGVNS. V shed 3 bases and J shed 1 base, with 6 bases lying between them. The CDR3 length is 13 residues. CDR3 protein: CASSETPNTEAFF. The CDR3 region has the DNA TGTGCCAGCAGTGAGACACCGAACACTGAAGCTTTCTTT.

The chain carries TRBV5-8 and TRBJ1-1; D gene unclear. V lost 2 bases and J 5 bases, leaving 10 bases between the germline ends. The CDR3 spans 13 residues. CDR1 and CDR2 (germline): SGHTS, YDEGEE. The CDR3 is CASSFWSGTEAFF. The DNA of the CDR3 is TGTGCCAGCAGCTTTTGGAGTGGGACTGAAGCTTTCTTT. Using reference TRBV5-8 and TRBJ1-1 for the parts outside the CDR3, the full variable domain is EAGVTQSPTHLIKTRGQQATLRCSPISGHTSVYWYQQALGLGLQFLLWYDEGEERNRGNFPPRFSGRQFPNYSSELNVNALELEDSALYLCASSFWSGTEAFFGQGTRLTVV.

The chain carries TRBV5-1 and TRBJ2-3, with D hard to call. The germline V gene encodes CDR1 SGHRS and CDR2 YFSETQ. Trimming took 0 bases from V and 2 from J, leaving 7 bases between them. The CDR3 extends over 14 amino acids. The CDR3 spells CASSLGHNTDTQYF. CDR3 bases: TGCGCCAGCAGCTTGGGGCACAACACAGATACGCAGTATTTT.

This chain uses TRBV28 with TRBJ1-6; 7 bases fit TRBD1. The germline CDR1 and CDR2 sequences are MDHEN and SYDVKM. Trimming cost V 6 bases and J 6 bases; bases outside gene matches: 8. The CDR3 runs to 15 residues. This CDR3 reads CASRTSDRPNSPLHF. CDR3 nucleotide sequence: TGTGCCAGCAGAACCTCGGACAGGCCTAATTCACCCCTCCACTTT.

This chain uses TRBV5-1 with TRBJ2-7; maybe TRBD1 (6 bases). Germline-derived CDR1 and CDR2 are SGHRS and YFSETQ. V lost 3 bases, J lost 3 bases, and 19 bases lay in between. The CDR3 contains 16 residues. CDR3 protein: CASSWRETGNYYEQYF. CDR3 DNA: TGCGCCAGCAGCTGGAGAGAAACAGGGAACTACTACGAGCAGTACTTC.

V and J are TRBV19 and TRBJ2-1, with 10 bases aligning to TRBD2. The germline gives CDR1 LNHDA, CDR2 SQIVND (reference sequence). The CDR3 has 16 amino acids. The V segment lost 1 base and the J segment 5 bases; nucleotides outside the gene matches: 5. The CDR3 bases are TGTGCCAGTAGTATAGGGACCGGGACTAGCGACAATGAGCAGTTCTTC. Protein: CASSIGTGTSDNEQFF.

The chain links TRBV5-1 to TRBJ2-2, with 7 positions matching TRBD2. This CDR3 spans 15 amino acids. Losses at the gene ends were 1 base for V and 5 bases for J; bases not matched to a gene: 5. Germline assignment: CDR1 SGHRS and CDR2 YFSETQ. The CDR3 region has the DNA TGCGCCAGCAGCTTGCTCAGGGAGGGGACCGGGGAGCTGTTTTTT. It codes for CASSLLREGTGELFF. The whole variable domain, remainder taken from reference TRBV5-1 and TRBJ2-2, is KAGVTQTPRYLIKTRGQQVTLSCSPISGHRSVSWYQQTPGQGLQFLFEYFSETQRNKGNFPGRFSGRQFSNSRSEMNVSTLELGDSALYLCASSLLREGTGELFFGEGSRLTVL.

This rearrangement joins TRBV19 to TRBJ2-7, with 7 bases lining up with TRBD1. Germline V gives CDR1 LNHDA, CDR2 SQIVND (reference sequence). The length of the CDR3 is 15 residues. Trimming took 2 bases from V and 2 from J; bases not matched to a gene: 6. The CDR3 bases are TGTGCCAGTAGTATACAGGGTACAGGGGCCTACGAGCAGTACTTC. Amino acid sequence: CASSIQGTGAYEQYF.

The V gene is TRBV4-1, the J gene TRBJ2-1; 8 bases line up with TRBD1. The CDR3 loop spans 13 amino acids. V lost 2 bases and J lost 9; bases outside the gene matches: 3. Germline V gene lookup returns CDR1 MGHRA and CDR2 YSYEKL. The CDR3 protein is CASSQQGAFEQFF. For the CDR3, the DNA is TGCGCCAGCAGCCAACAGGGGGCGTTTGAGCAGTTCTTC.

This chain connects TRBV9 to TRBJ2-1; possible D gene TRBD2, 5 bases. CDR1 and CDR2 from the germline V gene are SGDLS and YYNGEE. The CDR3 consists of 17 residues. Between the trimmed V and J ends, which lost 0 bases and 0 bases, there was a span of 13 bases. The CDR3 sequence: CASSVGRMGSSYNEQFF. CDR3 DNA: TGTGCCAGCAGCGTAGGGAGGATGGGGAGCTCCTACAATGAGCAGTTCTTC.

V is TRBV7-6 and J is TRBJ2-7; 7 bases are shared with TRBD1. Germline CDR1 SGHVS, CDR2 FNYEAQ. The CDR3 has 14 amino acids. V lost 4 bases, J lost 3 bases, and 6 bases stayed unmatched. The CDR3 loop is CASSSQGVGYEQYF. For the CDR3, the DNA is TGTGCCAGCAGCTCGCAGGGGGTAGGCTACGAGCAGTACTTC.

This sequence joins TRBV5-4 and TRBJ2-1, with TRBD2 matching 9 bases. CDR1 is SGHNT, CDR2 YYREEE, per germline (reference sequence). Unmatched junction bases numbered 4, after V lost 1 base and J lost 2 bases. The CDR3 runs to 16 residues. This CDR3 is CASSLFGGGAYNEQFF. The CDR3 DNA follows: TGTGCCAGCAGCTTGTTCGGCGGGGGGGCCTACAATGAGCAGTTCTTC.

This sequence joins TRBV6-5 and TRBJ2-2; 7 positions agree with TRBD1. CDR3 length: 14 amino acids. V shed 7 bases, J shed 5 bases, and the junction held 7 bases outside the gene matches. Germline values: CDR1 MNHEY, CDR2 SVGAGI. The CDR3 coding sequence is TGTGCCAGCAACAGACAGGGAAGGACCGGGGAGCTGTTTTTT. Residues: CASNRQGRTGELFF.

The chain is built from TRBV5-1 and TRBJ2-7; D remains unclear. The V end lost 1 base, the J end lost 5 bases, and 4 bases lay between the germline ends. Germline CDR1 and CDR2: SGHRS and YFSETQ. The length of the CDR3 is 11 residues. CDR3 nucleotide sequence: TGCGCCAGCAGCTTGTCGGACGAGCAGTACTTC. It is translated as CASSLSDEQYF.

The chain links TRBV7-2 to TRBJ1-2, with 9 bases that match TRBD1. The germline V gene has CDR1 SGHTA and CDR2 FQGNSA. The CDR3 runs to 16 residues. V was clipped by 1 base and J by 8 bases; unmatched bases: 11. CDR3 in amino acids: CASSLERDRVFGGYTF. In DNA form, the CDR3 reads TGTGCCAGCAGCTTAGAAAGGGACAGGGTTTTTGGCGGCTACACCTTC.

V usage is TRBV2 and J usage is TRBJ2-3; possibly TRBD2 for D (5 bases). The V end lost 7 bases, the J end lost 2 bases, and 10 bases lay between the germline ends. The germline V gene has CDR1 SNHLY and CDR2 FYNNEI. This CDR3 region has 13 residues. CDR3 sequence: CASTPRVTDTQYF. The CDR3 DNA reads as TGTGCCAGCACTCCGCGGGTCACAGATACGCAGTATTTT.

This chain joins TRBV30 and TRBJ1-1, with D unresolved. Trimming left V 3 bases short and J 5 bases short, with 19 bases between. Germline V gene data show CDR1 as GTSNPN and CDR2 as SVGIG (reference sequence). The CDR3 has 15 residues. In DNA form, the CDR3 reads TGTGCCTGGAGCCGACCGGGGAGGGAATTGACTGAAGCTTTCTTT. Translation: CAWSRPGRELTEAFF. The complete variable domain, with remaining parts taken from reference TRBV30 and TRBJ1-1, reads SQTIHQWPATLVQPVGSPLSLECTVEGTSNPNLYWYRQAAGRGLQLLFYSVGIGQISSEVPQNLSASRPQDRQFILSSKKLLLSDSGFYLCAWSRPGRELTEAFFGQGTRLTVV.

The CDR3 sequence: CASSLVSSGRGELFF. DNA for the CDR3: TGTGCCAGCAGCTTAGTCTCTAGCGGGAGGGGGGAGCTGTTTTTT. The chain uses TRBV11-2 and TRBJ2-2; TRBD2 matches at 11 bases. J gave up 8 bases and V 1 base, and 3 bases lay outside the gene matches. Germline CDR1 is SGHAT and CDR2 is FQNNGV. This CDR3 spans 15 amino acids.

The genes are TRBV25-1 and TRBJ2-7; 10 nucleotides agree with TRBD2. The V segment lost 3 bases and the J segment 7 bases; nucleotides outside the gene matches: 9. The CDR3 is made up of 15 amino acids. The germline CDR1 and CDR2 sequences are MGHDK and SYGVNS. In DNA form, the CDR3 reads TGTGCCAGCAGTGACTACGAAGCGGGAGGGCGTGAGCAGTACTTC. It translates to CASSDYEAGGREQYF.

The gene calls are TRBV30 and TRBJ1-2; TRBD1 aligns across 7 bases. The CDR3 has 15 amino acids. The germline gives CDR1 GTSNPN, CDR2 SVGIG (reference sequence). The ends lost 0 bases at V and 0 bases at J; junction bases unmatched: 4. The CDR3 DNA reads TGTGCCTGGAGTGTCAGGGGACAGACTAACTATGGCTACACCTTC. It translates to CAWSVRGQTNYGYTF.

The J gene is TRBJ2-7, the V gene TRBV6-5; 10 bases line up with TRBD1. V trimming: 6 bases; J trimming: 6 bases; junction bases outside the gene matches: 2. This CDR3 region has 12 residues. Germline V gene lookup returns CDR1 MNHEY and CDR2 SVGAGI. The DNA of the CDR3 is TGTGCCAGCAGGACAGGGGGCGGCGAGCAGTACTTC. The encoded protein is CASRTGGGEQYF.

This chain uses TRBV5-1 with TRBJ2-2; 12 positions match TRBD2. The CDR3 loop spans 14 amino acids. V was pared by 7 bases and J by 4 bases, with 2 bases of the junction left unmatched. Germline V lookup: CDR1 SGHRS, CDR2 YFSETQ. CDR3 sequence reads: CASSGLAGTGELFF. The CDR3 DNA sequence: TGCGCCAGCTCGGGACTAGCGGGCACCGGGGAGCTGTTTTTT.

J is TRBJ1-1 and V is TRBV14; D possibly corresponds to TRBD1 (5 bases). Trimming removed 0 bases at V and 9 bases at J, with 11 bases between. There are 13 residues in the CDR3. Germline V gene lookup returns CDR1 SGHDN and CDR2 FVKESK. The CDR3 loop reads CASSQDRRAKAFF. CDR3 bases: TGTGCCAGCAGCCAAGACCGCAGGGCAAAAGCTTTCTTT.